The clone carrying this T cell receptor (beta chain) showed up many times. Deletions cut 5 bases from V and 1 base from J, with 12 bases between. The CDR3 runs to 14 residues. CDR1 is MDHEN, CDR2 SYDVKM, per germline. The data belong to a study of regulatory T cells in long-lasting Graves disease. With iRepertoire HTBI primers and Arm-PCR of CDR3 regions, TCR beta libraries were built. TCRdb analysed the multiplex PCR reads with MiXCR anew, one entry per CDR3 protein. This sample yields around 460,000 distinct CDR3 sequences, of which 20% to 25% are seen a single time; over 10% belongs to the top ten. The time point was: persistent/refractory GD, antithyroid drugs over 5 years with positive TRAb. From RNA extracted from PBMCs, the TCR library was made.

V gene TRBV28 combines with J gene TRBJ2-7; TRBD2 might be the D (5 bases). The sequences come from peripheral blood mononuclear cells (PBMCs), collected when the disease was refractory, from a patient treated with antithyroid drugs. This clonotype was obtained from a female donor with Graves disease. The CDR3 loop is CASSKGGSSYEQYF. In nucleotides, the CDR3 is TGTGCCAGCAGTAAAGGAGGTAGTTCCTACGAGCAGTACTTC. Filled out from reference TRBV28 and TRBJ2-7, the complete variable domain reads DVKVTQSSRYLVKRTGEKVFLECVQDMDHENMFWYRQDPGLGLRLIYFSYDVKMKEKGDIPEGYSVSREKKERFSLILESASTNQTSMYLCASSKGGSSYEQYFGPGTRLTVT.